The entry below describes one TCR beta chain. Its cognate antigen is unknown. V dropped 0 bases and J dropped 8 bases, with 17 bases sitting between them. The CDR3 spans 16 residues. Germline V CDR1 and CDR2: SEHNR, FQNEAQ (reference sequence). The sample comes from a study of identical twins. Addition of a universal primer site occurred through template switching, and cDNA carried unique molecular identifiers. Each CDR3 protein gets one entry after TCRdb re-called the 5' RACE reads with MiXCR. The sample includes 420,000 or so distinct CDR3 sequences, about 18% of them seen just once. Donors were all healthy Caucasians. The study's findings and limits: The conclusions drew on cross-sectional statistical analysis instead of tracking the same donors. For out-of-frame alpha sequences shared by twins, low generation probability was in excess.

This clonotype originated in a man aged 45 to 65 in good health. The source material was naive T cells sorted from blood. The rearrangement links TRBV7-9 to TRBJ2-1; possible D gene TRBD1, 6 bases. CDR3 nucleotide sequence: TGTGCCAGCAGCTTAGCCGTGACAGGCAAGGGGGATGAGCAGTTCTTC. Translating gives CASSLAVTGKGDEQFF.